This entry lists 8 T cell receptor beta chains sequenced from one sample in a study of T-cell memory formation after mild COVID-19. TCRdb ran MiXCR on the 5' RACE reads and lists one entry per CDR3 protein. The data show over 150,000 distinct CDR3 sequences, under 20% seen once. The specimen sequenced was PBMCs or a T cell subset sorted from them (not recorded which). These receptors all come from a man aged 18 to 29 who had mild COVID-19 (a few samples of this study predate the infection). Cell type and time point are not known.

This chain connects TRBV5-1 to TRBJ2-1, with D uncertain. CDR3 size: 15 residues. Germline loops: CDR1 SGHRS, CDR2 YFSETQ. V was pared by 4 bases and J by 0 bases, with 11 bases between. CDR3 bases: TGCGCCAGCAGCCCTTCGACGGACTCCTACAATGAGCAGTTCTTC. It translates to CASSPSTDSYNEQFF. The full variable domain, with the rest looked up from reference TRBV5-1 and TRBJ2-1, is KAGVTQTPRYLIKTRGQQVTLSCSPISGHRSVSWYQQTPGQGLQFLFEYFSETQRNKGNFPGRFSGRQFSNSRSEMNVSTLELGDSALYLCASSPSTDSYNEQFFGPGTRLTVL.

This clonotype has more than one count but fewer than ten. The chain carries TRBV5-1 and TRBJ2-1; D not certain. Trimming took off 0 bases at V and 4 bases at J, with 8 bases between the two ends. The CDR3 loop spans 14 amino acids. Germline V gene data show CDR1 as SGHRS and CDR2 as YFSETQ. CDR3 residues: CASSLGDIYNEQFF. CDR3 nucleotides: TGCGCCAGCAGCTTGGGTGACATATACAATGAGCAGTTCTTC.

This clonotype was seen many times. The rearrangement joins TRBV5-1 to TRBJ2-5, with D tentatively TRBD2 (5 bases). Germline CDR1 is SGHRS and CDR2 is YFSETQ. The length of the CDR3 is 12 residues. The ends were cut back, 6 bases at V and 4 bases at J, with 10 bases in the middle. DNA for the CDR3: TGCGCCAGCACCCTTGAGGGAGAGACCCAGTACTTC. Protein sequence: CASTLEGETQYF.

This clonotype was picked up a small number of times. This chain uses TRBV6-2 or TRBV6-3 with TRBJ1-1; D is unclear. Trimming stripped 8 bases from V and 1 base from J, with 8 bases between. Germline CDR1 reads MNHEY; CDR2 reads SVGEGT. The CDR3 has 12 amino acids. CDR3 loop: CASEDKNTEAFF. The CDR3 bases are TGTGCCAGCGAAGACAAGAACACTGAAGCTTTCTTT.

The gene calls are TRBV7-2 and TRBJ1-2; no clear D gene. The ends were cut back, 8 bases at V and 7 bases at J, with 20 bases in the middle. In germline, CDR1 is SGHTA, CDR2 FQGNSA. CDR3 size: 14 residues. The CDR3 loop reads CASSRRGVFLGYTF. CDR3 nucleotides: TGTGCCAGCTCCCGGCGGGGAGTCTTCCTTGGCTACACCTTC.

The CDR3 spells CASSSTGTVVSGGPTDTQYF. The CDR3 DNA reads TGCGCCAGCAGCTCAACCGGGACGGTTGTTTCTGGAGGTCCGACAGATACGCAGTATTTT. The chain recombines TRBV5-1 with TRBJ2-3, with D possibly called TRBD1 or TRBD2 (5 bases each). Trimming took off 3 bases at V and 3 bases at J, with 29 bases between the two ends. Germline-derived CDR1 and CDR2 are SGHRS and YFSETQ. CDR3 length: 20 residues.

The rearrangement joins TRBV19 to TRBJ1-5, with D possibly matching TRBD1 (5 bases). Germline loops: CDR1 LNHDA, CDR2 SQIVND (reference sequence). The CDR3 has 14 residues. Trimming cost V 11 bases and J 7 bases, with 21 bases left between them. Here the CDR3 reads CAARAPASVQPQHF. The CDR3 bases are TGTGCCGCCAGGGCCCCCGCCTCAGTCCAGCCCCAGCATTTT.

This chain uses TRBV14 with TRBJ2-7; no firm D call. V was trimmed by 0 bases and J by 3 bases, leaving 0 bases between them. Germline CDR1 is SGHDN and CDR2 is FVKESK. The CDR3 has 11 residues. The CDR3 DNA is TGTGCCAGCAGCCAAGACTACGAGCAGTACTTC. Protein sequence: CASSQDYEQYF.